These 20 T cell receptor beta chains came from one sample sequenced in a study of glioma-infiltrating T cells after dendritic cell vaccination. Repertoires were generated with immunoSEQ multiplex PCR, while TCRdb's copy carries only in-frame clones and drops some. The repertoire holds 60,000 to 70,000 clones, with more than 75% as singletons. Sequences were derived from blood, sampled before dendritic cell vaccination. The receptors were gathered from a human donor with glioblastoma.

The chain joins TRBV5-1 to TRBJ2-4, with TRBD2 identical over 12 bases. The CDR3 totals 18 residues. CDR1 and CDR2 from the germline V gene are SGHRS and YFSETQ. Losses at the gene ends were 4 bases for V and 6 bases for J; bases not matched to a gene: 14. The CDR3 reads CASSGAGTSGSRGNIQYF. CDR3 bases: TGCGCCAGCAGCGGTGCCGGGACTAGCGGGTCCCGGGGAAACATTCAGTACTTC.

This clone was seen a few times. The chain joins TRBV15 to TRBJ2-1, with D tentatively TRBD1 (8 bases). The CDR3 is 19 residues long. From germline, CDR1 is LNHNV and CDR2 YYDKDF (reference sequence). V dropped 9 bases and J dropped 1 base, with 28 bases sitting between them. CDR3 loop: CATLQGAGGGRFSYNEQFF. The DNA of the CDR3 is TGTGCCACGCTGCAGGGGGCTGGCGGGGGCCGCTTTTCCTACAATGAGCAGTTCTTC. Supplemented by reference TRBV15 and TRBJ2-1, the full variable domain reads DAMVIQNPRYQVTQFGKPVTLSCSQTLNHNVMYWYQQKSSQAPKLLFHYYDKDFNNEADTPDNFQSRRPNTSFCFLDIRSPGLGDTAMYLCATLQGAGGGRFSYNEQFFGPGTRLTVL.

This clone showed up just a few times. CDR3 coding DNA: TGTGCCAGCAGCCCGCGGACAGGGTACCAAGAGACCCAGTACTTC. Residues: CASSPRTGYQETQYF. The J gene is TRBJ2-5, the V gene TRBV7-9; the match to TRBD1 covers 8 bases. The V gene's germline CDR1 is SEHNR and CDR2 FQNEAQ (reference sequence). V was pared by 5 bases and J by 0 bases, with 5 bases of the junction left unmatched. The CDR3 covers 15 residues.

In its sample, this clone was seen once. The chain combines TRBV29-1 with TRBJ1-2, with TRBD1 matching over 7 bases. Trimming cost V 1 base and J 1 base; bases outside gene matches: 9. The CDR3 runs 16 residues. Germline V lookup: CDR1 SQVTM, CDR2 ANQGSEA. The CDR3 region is CSVEGGKGADNYGYTF. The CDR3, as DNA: TGCAGCGTTGAAGGGGGGAAGGGGGCCGATAACTATGGCTACACCTTC.

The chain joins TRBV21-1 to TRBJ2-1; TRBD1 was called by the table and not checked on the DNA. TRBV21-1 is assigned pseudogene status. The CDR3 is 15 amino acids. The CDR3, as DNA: TGTGCCAGCAGCAAATGGGACAGGGGACGGAGTGAGCAGTTCTTC. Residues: CASSKWDRGRSEQFF.

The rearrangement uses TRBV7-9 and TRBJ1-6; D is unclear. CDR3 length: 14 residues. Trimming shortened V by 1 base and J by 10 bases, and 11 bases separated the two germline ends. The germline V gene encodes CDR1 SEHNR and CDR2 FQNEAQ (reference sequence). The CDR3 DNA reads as TGTGCCAGCAGCTTAGATGTCGGAGGGTCACCCCTCCACTTT. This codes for CASSLDVGGSPLHF.

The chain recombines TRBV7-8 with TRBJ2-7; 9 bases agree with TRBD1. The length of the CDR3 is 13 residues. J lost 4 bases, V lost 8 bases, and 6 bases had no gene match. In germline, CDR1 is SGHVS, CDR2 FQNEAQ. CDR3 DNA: TGTGCCAGCCGATCTGGACAGGGGTACGAGCAGTACTTC. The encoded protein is CASRSGQGYEQYF.

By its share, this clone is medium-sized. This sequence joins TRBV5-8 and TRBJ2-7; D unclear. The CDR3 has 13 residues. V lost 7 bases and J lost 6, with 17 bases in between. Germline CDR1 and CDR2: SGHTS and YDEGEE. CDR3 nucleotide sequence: TGTGCCAGCTTGGGTTTTGTGACGGGCGAGCAGTACTTC. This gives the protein CASLGFVTGEQYF.

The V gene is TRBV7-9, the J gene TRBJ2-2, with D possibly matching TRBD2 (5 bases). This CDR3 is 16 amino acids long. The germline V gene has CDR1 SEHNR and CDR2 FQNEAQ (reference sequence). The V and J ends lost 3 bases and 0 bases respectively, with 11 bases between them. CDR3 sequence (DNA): TGTGCCAGCAGCTTTCCTGGGAGAACGAACACCGGGGAGCTGTTTTTT. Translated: CASSFPGRTNTGELFF.

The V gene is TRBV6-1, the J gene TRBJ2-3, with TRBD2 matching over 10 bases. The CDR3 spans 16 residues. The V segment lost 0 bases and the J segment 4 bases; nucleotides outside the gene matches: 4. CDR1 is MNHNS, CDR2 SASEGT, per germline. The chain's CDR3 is CASSEAGSGGADTQYF. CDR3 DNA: TGTGCCAGCAGTGAAGCGGGGAGCGGGGGGGCAGATACGCAGTATTTT.

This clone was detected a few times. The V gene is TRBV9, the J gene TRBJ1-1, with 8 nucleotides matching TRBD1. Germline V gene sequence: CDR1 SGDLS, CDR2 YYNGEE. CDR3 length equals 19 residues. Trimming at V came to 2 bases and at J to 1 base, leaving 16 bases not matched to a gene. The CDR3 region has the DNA TGTGCCAGCAGCGTGCGCGGGTCAGGACAGGGAGGGGGGAACACTGAAGCTTTCTTT. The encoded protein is CASSVRGSGQGGGNTEAFF.

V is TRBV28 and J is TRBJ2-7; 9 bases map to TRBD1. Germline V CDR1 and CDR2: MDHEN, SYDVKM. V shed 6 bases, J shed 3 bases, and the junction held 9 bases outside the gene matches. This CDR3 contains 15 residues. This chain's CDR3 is CASSDPGTGIYEQYF. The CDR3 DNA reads TGTGCCAGCAGCGATCCCGGGACAGGGATCTACGAGCAGTACTTC.

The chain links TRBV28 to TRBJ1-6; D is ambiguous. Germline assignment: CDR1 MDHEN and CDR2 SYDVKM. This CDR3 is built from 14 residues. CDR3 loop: CVSTLSRFNSPLHF. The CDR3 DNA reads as TGTGTTTCAACTCTCTCACGGTTTAATTCACCCCTCCACTTT.

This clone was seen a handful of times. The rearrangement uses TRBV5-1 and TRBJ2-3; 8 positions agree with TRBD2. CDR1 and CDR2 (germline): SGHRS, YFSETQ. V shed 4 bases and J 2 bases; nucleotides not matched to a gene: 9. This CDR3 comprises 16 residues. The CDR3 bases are TGCGCCAGCAGCGGGGGAGCGGGGGCCGTCACAGATACGCAGTATTTT. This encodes CASSGGAGAVTDTQYF.

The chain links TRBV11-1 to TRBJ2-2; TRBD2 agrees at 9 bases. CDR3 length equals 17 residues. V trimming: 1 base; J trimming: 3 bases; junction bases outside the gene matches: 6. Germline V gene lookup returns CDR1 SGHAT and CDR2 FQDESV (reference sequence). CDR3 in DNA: TGTGCCAGCAGCTTAGGCTTCGCGGGGGGGTACACCGGGGAGCTGTTTTTT. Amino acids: CASSLGFAGGYTGELFF.

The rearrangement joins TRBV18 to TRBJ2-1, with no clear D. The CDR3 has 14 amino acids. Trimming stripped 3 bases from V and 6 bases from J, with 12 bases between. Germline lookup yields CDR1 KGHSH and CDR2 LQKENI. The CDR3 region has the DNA TGTGCCAGCTCACCCTCCCCAAGGAGCAATGAGCAGTTCTTC. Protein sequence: CASSPSPRSNEQFF.

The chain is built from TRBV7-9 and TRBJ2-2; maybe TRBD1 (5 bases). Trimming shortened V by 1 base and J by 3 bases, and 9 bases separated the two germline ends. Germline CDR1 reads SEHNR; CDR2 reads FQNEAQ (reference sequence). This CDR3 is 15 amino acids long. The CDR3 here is CASSLGAGYTGELFF. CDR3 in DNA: TGTGCCAGCAGCTTAGGGGCAGGGTACACCGGGGAGCTGTTTTTT.

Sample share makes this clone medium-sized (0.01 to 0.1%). This chain's CDR3 is CASSAGQGGSPLHF. The CDR3 DNA reads as TGTGCCAGCAGCGCGGGACAGGGTGGCTCACCCCTCCACTTT. The rearrangement links TRBV9 to TRBJ1-6, with 9 bases matching TRBD1. The CDR3 is 14 residues long. With 3 bases clipped from V and 10 bases from J, the junction kept 5 bases outside the gene matches. Germline V gene data show CDR1 as SGDLS and CDR2 as YYNGEE. Looking up the rest from reference TRBV9 and TRBJ1-6 gives the full variable domain: DSGVTQTPKHLITATGQRVTLRCSPRSGDLSVYWYQQSLDQGLQFLIQYYNGEERAKGNILERFSAQQFPDLHSELNLSSLELGDSALYFCASSAGQGGSPLHFGNGTRLTVT.

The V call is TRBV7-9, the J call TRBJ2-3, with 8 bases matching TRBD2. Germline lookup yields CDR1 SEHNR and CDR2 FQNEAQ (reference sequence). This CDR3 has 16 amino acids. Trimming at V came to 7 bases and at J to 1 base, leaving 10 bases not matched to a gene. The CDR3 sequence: CASTPRGGRGTDTQYF. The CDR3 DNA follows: TGTGCCAGCACCCCCCGCGGGGGGCGCGGCACAGATACGCAGTATTTT.

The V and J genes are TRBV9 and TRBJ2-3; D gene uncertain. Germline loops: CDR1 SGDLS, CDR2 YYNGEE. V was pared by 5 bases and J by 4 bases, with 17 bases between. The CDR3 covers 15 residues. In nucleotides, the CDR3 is TGTGCCAGCAGTTATAGACCCTCCGAGGCAGATACGCAGTATTTT. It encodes CASSYRPSEADTQYF.